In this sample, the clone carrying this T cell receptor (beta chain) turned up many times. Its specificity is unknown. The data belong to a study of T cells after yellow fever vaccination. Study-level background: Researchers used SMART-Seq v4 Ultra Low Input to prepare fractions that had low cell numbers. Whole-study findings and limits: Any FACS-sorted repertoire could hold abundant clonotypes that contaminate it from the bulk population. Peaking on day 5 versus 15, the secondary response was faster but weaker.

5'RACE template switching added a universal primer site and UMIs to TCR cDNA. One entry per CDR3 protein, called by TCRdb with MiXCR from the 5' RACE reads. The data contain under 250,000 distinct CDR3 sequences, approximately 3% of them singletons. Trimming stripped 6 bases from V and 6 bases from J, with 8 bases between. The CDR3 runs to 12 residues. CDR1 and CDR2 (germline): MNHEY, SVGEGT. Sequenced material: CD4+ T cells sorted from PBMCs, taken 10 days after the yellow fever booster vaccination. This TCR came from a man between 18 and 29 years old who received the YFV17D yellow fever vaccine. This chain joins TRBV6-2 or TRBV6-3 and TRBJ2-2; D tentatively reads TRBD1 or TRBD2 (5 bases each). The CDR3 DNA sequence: TGTGCCAGCAGCCGGGACGCCGGGGAGCTGTTTTTT. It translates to CASSRDAGELFF.